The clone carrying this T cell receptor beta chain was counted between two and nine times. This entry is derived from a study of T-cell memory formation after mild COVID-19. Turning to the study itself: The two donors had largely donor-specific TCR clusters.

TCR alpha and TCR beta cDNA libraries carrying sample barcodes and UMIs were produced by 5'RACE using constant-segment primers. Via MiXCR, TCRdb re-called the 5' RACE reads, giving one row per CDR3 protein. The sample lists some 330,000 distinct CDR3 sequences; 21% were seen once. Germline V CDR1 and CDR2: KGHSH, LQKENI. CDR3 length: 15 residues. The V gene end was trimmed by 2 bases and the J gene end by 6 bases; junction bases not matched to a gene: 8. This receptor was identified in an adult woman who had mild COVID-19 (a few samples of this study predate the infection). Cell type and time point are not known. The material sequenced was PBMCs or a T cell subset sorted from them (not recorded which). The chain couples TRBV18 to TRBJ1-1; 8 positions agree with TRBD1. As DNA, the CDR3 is TGTGCCAGCTCACCAGGGCAGGGGGCTAACGCTGAAGCTTTCTTT. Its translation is CASSPGQGANAEAFF.